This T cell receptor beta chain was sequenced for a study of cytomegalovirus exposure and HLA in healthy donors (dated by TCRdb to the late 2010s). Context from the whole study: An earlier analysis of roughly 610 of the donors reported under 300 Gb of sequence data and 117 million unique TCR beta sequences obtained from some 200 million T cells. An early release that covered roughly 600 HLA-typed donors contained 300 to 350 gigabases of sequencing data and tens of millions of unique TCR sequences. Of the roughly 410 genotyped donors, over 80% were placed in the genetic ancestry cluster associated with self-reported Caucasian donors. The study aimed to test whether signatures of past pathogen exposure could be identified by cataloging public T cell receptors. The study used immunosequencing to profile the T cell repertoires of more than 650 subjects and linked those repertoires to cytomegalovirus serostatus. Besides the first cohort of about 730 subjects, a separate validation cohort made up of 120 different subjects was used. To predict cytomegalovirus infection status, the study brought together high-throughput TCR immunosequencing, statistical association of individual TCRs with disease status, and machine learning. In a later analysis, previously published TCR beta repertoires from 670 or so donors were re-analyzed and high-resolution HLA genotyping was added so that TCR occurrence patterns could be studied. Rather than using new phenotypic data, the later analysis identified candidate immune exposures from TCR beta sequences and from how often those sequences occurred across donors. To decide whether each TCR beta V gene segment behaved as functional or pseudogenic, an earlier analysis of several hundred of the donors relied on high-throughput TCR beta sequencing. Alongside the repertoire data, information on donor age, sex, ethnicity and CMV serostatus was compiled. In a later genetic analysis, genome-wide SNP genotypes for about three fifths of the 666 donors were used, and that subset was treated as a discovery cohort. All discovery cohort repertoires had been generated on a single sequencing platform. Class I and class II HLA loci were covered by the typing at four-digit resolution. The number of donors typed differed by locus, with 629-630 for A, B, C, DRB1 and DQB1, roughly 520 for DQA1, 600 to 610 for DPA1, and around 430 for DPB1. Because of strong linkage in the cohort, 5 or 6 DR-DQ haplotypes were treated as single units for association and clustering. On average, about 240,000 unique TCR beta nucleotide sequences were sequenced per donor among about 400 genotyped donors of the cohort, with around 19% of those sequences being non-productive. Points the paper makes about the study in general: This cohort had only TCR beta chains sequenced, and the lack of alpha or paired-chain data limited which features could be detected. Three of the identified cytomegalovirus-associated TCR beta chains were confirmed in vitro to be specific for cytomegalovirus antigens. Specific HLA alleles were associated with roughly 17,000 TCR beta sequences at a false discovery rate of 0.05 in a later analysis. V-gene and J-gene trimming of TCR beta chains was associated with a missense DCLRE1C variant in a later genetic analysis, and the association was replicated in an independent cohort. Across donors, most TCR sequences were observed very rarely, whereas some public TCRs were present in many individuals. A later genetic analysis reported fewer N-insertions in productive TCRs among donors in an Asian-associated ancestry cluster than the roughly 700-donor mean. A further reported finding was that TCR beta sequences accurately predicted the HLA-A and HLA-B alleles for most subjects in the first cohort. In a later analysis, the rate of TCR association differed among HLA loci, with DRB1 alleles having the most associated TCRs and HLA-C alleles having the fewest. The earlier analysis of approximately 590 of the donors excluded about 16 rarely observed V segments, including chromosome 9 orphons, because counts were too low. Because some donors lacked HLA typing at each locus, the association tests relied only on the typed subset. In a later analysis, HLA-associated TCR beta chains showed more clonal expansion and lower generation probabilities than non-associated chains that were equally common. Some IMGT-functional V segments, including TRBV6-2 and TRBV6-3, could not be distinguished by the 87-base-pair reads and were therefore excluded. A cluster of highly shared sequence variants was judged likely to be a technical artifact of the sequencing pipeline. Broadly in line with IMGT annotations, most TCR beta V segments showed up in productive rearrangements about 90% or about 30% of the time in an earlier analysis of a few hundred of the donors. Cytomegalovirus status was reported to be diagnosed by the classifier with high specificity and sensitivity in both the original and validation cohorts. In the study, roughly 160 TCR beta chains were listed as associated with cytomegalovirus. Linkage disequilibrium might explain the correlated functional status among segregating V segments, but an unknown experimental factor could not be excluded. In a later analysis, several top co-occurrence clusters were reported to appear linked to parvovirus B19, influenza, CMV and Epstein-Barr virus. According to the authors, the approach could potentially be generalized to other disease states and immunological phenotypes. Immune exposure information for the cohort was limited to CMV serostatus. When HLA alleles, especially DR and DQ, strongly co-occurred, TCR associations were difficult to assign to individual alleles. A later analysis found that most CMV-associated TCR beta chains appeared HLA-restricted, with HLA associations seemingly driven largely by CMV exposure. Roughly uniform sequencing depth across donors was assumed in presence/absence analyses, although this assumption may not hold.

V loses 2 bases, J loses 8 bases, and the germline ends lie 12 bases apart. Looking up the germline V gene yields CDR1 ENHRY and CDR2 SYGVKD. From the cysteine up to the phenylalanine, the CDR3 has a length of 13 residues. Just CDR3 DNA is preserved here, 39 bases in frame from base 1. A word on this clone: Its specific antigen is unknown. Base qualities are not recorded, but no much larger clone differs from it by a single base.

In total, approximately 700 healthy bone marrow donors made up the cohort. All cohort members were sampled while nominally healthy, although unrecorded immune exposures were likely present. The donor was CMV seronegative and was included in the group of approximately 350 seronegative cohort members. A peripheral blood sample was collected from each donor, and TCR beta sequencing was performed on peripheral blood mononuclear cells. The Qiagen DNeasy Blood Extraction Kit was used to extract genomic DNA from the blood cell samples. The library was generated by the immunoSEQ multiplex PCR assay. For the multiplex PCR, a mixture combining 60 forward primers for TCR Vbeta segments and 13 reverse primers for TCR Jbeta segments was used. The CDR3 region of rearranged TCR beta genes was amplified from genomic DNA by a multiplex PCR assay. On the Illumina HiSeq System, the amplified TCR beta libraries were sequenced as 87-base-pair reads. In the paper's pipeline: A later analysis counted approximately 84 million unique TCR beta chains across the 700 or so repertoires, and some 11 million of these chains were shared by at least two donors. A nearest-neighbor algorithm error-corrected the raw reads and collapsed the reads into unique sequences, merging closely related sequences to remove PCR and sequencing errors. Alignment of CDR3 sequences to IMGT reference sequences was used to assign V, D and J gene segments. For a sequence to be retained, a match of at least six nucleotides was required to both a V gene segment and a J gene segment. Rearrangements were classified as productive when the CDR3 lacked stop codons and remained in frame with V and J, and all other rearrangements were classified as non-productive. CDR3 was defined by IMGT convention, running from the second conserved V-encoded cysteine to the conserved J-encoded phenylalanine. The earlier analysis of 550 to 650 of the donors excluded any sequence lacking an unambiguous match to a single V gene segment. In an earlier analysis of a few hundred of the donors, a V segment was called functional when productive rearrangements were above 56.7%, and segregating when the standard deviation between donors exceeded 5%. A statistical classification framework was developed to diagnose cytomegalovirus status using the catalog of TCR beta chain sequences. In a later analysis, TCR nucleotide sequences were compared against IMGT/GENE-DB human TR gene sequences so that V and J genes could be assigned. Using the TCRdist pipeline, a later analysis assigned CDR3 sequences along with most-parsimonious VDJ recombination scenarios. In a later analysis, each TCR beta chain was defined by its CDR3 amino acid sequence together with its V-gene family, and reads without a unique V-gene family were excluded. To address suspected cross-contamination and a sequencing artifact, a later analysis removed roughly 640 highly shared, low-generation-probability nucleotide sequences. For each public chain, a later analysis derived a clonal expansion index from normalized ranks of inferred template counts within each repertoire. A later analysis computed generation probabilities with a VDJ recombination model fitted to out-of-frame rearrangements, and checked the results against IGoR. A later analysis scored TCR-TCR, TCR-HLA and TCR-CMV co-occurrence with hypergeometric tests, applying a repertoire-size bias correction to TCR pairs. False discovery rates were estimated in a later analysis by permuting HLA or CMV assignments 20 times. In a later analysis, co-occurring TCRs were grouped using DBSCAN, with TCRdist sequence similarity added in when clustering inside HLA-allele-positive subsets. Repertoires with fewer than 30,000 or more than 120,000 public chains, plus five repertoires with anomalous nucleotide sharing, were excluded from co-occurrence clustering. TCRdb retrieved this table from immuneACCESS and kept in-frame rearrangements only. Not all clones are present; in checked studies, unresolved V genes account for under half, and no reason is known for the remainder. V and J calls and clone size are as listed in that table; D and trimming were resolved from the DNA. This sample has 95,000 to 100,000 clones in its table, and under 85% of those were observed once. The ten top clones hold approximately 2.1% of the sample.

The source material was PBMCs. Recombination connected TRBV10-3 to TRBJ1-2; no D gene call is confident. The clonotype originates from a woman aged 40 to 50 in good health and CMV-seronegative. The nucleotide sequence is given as TGTGCCATCAGTGAGACGGAGCTTCGGGGCTACACCTTC. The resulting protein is CAISETELRGYTF.